The rows below give T cell receptor beta chains drawn from one sample of a study of blood T cell repertoires in COVID-19. Clones were read by immunoSEQ multiplex PCR, and TCRdb kept only the in-frame ones, dropping some. This sample yields about 200,000 clones, of which around 80% are seen a single time; less than 15% belongs to the top ten. Material for sequencing was peripheral blood. The origin of the receptors is a human donor in a cohort sampled during active COVID-19. The CDR3 runs from the conserved cysteine through the conserved F or W. D genes are given only for firm matches. Clone size is stated in some rows and not others, as once, few, many or a class when expanded.

D gene: TRBD2; clone size: .; J gene: TRBJ2-2; V gene: TRBV25-1; CDR3 protein: CATQGYSGSPSGELFF; CDR3 DNA: TGTGCCACCCAGGGGTATAGCGGGAGTCCGTCCGGGGAGCTGTTTTTT
D gene: TRBD1; clone size: .; J gene: TRBJ1-2; V gene: TRBV18; CDR3 protein: CASSHSDDRANYGYTF; CDR3 DNA: TGTGCCAGCTCGCACTCCGACGACAGGGCTAACTATGGCTACACCTTC
D gene: .; clone size: .; J gene: TRBJ2-7; V gene: TRBV19; CDR3 protein: CASSISGGKQYF; CDR3 DNA: TGTGCCAGTAGTATTAGCGGAGGGAAGCAGTACTTC
D gene: TRBD1; clone size: .; J gene: TRBJ2-7; V gene: TRBV19; CDR3 protein: CASSIAGTVSEQYF; CDR3 DNA: TGTGCCAGTAGTATTGCCGGGACAGTCAGCGAGCAGTACTTC
D gene: .; clone size: .; J gene: TRBJ2-5; V gene: TRBV10-2; CDR3 protein: CATAEEETQYF; CDR3 DNA: TGCGCCACCGCAGAAGAAGAGACCCAGTACTTC
D gene: .; clone size: .; J gene: TRBJ2-1; V gene: TRBV29-1; CDR3 protein: CSVVVRNEQFF; CDR3 DNA: TGCAGCGTTGTCGTCAGAAATGAGCAGTTCTTC
D gene: TRBD2; clone size: few; J gene: TRBJ2-7; V gene: TRBV7-6; CDR3 protein: CASSLAGGPVEQYF; CDR3 DNA: TGTGCCAGCAGCTTAGCGGGAGGGCCCGTCGAGCAGTACTTC
D gene: .; clone size: .; J gene: TRBJ1-4; V gene: TRBV19; CDR3 protein: CASSISGSSEKLFF; CDR3 DNA: TGTGCCAGTAGTATCTCAGGGTCAAGTGAAAAACTGTTTTTT
D gene: .; clone size: .; J gene: TRBJ1-3; V gene: TRBV7-9; CDR3 protein: CASSQLDFSGNTIYF; CDR3 DNA: TGTGCCAGCAGCCAACTGGACTTCTCTGGAAACACCATATATTTT
D gene: .; clone size: .; J gene: TRBJ2-7; V gene: TRBV19; CDR3 protein: CASRGEQRKGLARTYEQYF; CDR3 DNA: TGTGCCAGTAGGGGGGAACAGCGGAAGGGGCTAGCGAGAACCTACGAGCAGTACTTC
D gene: .; clone size: .; J gene: TRBJ2-7; V gene: TRBV4-1; CDR3 protein: CASSPQGWVMNEQYF; CDR3 DNA: TGCGCCAGCAGCCCCCAGGGATGGGTTATGAACGAGCAGTACTTC
D gene: TRBD1; clone size: few; J gene: TRBJ2-5; V gene: TRBV24-1; CDR3 protein: CATSDFPKPGQGFDGPQETQYF; CDR3 DNA: TGTGCCACCAGTGATTTCCCAAAACCGGGACAGGGCTTCGATGGCCCCCAAGAGACCCAGTACTTC
D gene: TRBD2; clone size: once; J gene: TRBJ2-5; V gene: TRBV5-4; CDR3 protein: CASSRTRAETQYF; CDR3 DNA: TGTGCCAGCAGCAGGACTAGGGCGGAGACCCAGTACTTC
D gene: .; clone size: .; J gene: TRBJ2-7; V gene: TRBV27; CDR3 protein: CASSLSGGQTYEQYF; CDR3 DNA: TGTGCCAGCAGTTTATCTGGCGGGCAAACCTACGAGCAGTACTTC
D gene: .; clone size: .; J gene: TRBJ2-7; V gene: TRBV5-1; CDR3 protein: CASSLAGGTTYEQYF; CDR3 DNA: TGCGCCAGCAGCTTGGCCGGCGGGACGACCTACGAGCAGTACTTC
D gene: TRBD1; clone size: .; J gene: TRBJ2-6; V gene: TRBV3-1/TRBV3-2; CDR3 protein: CASRRTGSGANVLTF; CDR3 DNA: TGTGCCAGCAGACGGACAGGCTCTGGGGCCAACGTCCTGACTTTC
D gene: .; clone size: once; J gene: TRBJ2-1; V gene: TRBV27; CDR3 protein: CASSLYPYNSYNEQFF; CDR3 DNA: TGTGCCAGCAGTTTATATCCCTATAACTCCTACAATGAGCAGTTCTTC
D gene: .; clone size: few; J gene: TRBJ1-6; V gene: TRBV2; CDR3 protein: CASSEGGISPLHF; CDR3 DNA: TGTGCCAGCAGTGAGGGGGGGATCTCACCCCTCCACTTT
D gene: .; clone size: .; J gene: TRBJ2-1; V gene: TRBV15; CDR3 protein: CATSLDRYNEQFF; CDR3 DNA: TGTGCCACCAGCCTAGACAGATACAATGAGCAGTTCTTC
D gene: TRBD2; clone size: .; J gene: TRBJ2-3; V gene: TRBV7-9; CDR3 protein: CASSFSASGRAATDTQYF; CDR3 DNA: TGTGCCAGCAGTTTCTCGGCTAGCGGGAGGGCCGCGACAGATACGCAGTATTTT
D gene: TRBD1; clone size: .; J gene: TRBJ2-3; V gene: TRBV2; CDR3 protein: CASSSTGVVAQYF; CDR3 DNA: TGTGCCAGCAGTTCGACAGGGGTTGTAGCGCAGTATTTT
D gene: TRBD1; clone size: .; J gene: TRBJ1-1; V gene: TRBV7-2; CDR3 protein: CASSLDRQGVTEAFF; CDR3 DNA: TGTGCCAGCAGCTTAGATAGACAGGGAGTCACTGAAGCTTTCTTT
D gene: TRBD1; clone size: .; J gene: TRBJ1-2; V gene: TRBV19; CDR3 protein: CASSIKGRGHGYTF; CDR3 DNA: TGTGCCAGTAGTATAAAAGGCAGGGGGCATGGCTACACCTTC
D gene: TRBD2; clone size: .; J gene: TRBJ2-3; V gene: TRBV6-6; CDR3 protein: CASSYPTSGSTDTQYF; CDR3 DNA: TGTGCCAGCAGTTACCCGACTAGCGGAAGCACAGATACGCAGTATTTT
D gene: .; clone size: .; J gene: TRBJ2-1; V gene: TRBV7-9; CDR3 protein: CASSLGGVAYNEQFF; CDR3 DNA: TGTGCCAGCAGCTTGGGGGGAGTGGCCTACAATGAGCAGTTCTTC
D gene: TRBD1; clone size: .; J gene: TRBJ1-1; V gene: TRBV5-6; CDR3 protein: CASNLQGAQNTEAFF; CDR3 DNA: TGTGCCAGCAACCTCCAGGGGGCTCAGAACACTGAAGCTTTCTTT
D gene: .; clone size: .; J gene: TRBJ2-7; V gene: TRBV10-1; CDR3 protein: CASSEGGIRYEQYF; CDR3 DNA: TGCGCCAGCAGTGAGGGCGGGATTCGCTACGAGCAGTACTTC
D gene: .; clone size: .; J gene: TRBJ2-7; V gene: TRBV6-6; CDR3 protein: CASIKQVSYEQYF; CDR3 DNA: TGTGCCAGCATTAAGCAGGTCTCCTACGAGCAGTACTTC
D gene: TRBD2; clone size: .; J gene: TRBJ2-4; V gene: TRBV4-1; CDR3 protein: CASSQWASGGVENIQYF; CDR3 DNA: TGCGCCAGCAGCCAATGGGCTAGCGGGGGTGTGGAAAACATTCAGTACTTC
D gene: TRBD2; clone size: .; J gene: TRBJ2-1; V gene: TRBV7-9; CDR3 protein: CASSPGTSGNNEQFF; CDR3 DNA: TGTGCCAGCAGCCCCGGGACTAGCGGAAACAATGAGCAGTTCTTC
D gene: TRBD2; clone size: .; J gene: TRBJ2-1; V gene: TRBV4-2; CDR3 protein: CASSPRTSNNEQFF; CDR3 DNA: TGTGCCAGCAGCCCTAGGACTAGTAACAATGAGCAGTTCTTC